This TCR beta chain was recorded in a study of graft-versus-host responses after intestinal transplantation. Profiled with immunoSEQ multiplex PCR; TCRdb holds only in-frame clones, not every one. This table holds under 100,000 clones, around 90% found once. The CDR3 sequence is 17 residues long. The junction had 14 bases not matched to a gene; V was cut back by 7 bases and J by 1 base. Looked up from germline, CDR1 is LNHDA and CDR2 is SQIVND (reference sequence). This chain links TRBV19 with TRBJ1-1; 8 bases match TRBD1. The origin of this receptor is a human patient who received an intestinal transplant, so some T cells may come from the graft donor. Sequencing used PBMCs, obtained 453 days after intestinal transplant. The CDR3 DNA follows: TGTGCCAGTACCGGACAGGGTGGAGGGGCTTGGAACACTGAAGCTTTCTTT. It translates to CASTGQGGGAWNTEAFF.